These 10 T cell receptor beta chains were all obtained from the same sample, sequenced in a study of shared clonotypes between healthy human individuals. Only in-frame clones appear in the TCRdb table, and some are missing; sequencing was by immunoSEQ multiplex PCR. This table holds about 1,800,000 clones, around 96% found once. CD45RO-negative, CCR7-selected cells formed the naive CD8 fraction, which excluded terminally differentiated effector memory CD45RA+ cells. Sequencing was performed on naive CD8+ T cells sorted from blood. These receptor sequences come from a man aged 18-30 years in good health.

The chain uses TRBV7-2 and TRBJ2-7, with 10 bases identical to TRBD1. V was pared by 1 base and J by 3 bases, with 3 bases of the junction left unmatched. The CDR3 contains 15 residues. Germline CDR1 reads SGHTA; CDR2 reads FQGNSA. The CDR3 sequence is CASSLEDRGFYEQYF. As DNA, the CDR3 is TGTGCCAGCAGCTTAGAGGACAGGGGGTTCTACGAGCAGTACTTC.

The V gene is TRBV27, the J gene TRBJ2-3, with D possibly TRBD1 on 7 matching bases. The V end lost 4 bases, the J end lost 2 bases, and 13 bases lay between the germline ends. CDR1 and CDR2 from the germline V gene are MNHEY and SMNVEV (reference sequence). The CDR3 is 15 amino acids. The CDR3 loop reads CASSSLRGDTDTQYF. CDR3 in DNA: TGTGCCAGCAGTTCCCTCAGGGGGGACACAGATACGCAGTATTTT.

As for this clone: This sample includes further DNA sequences coding for the same CDR3. The genes are TRBV29-1 and TRBJ2-7; the match to TRBD1 covers 7 bases. Trimming at V came to 5 bases and at J to 0 bases, leaving 4 bases not matched to a gene. From germline, CDR1 is SQVTM and CDR2 ANQGSEA. The CDR3 totals 13 residues. DNA for the CDR3: TGCAGCGTTCTGACAGGGACCTCCTACGAGCAGTACTTC. It specifies CSVLTGTSYEQYF.

The chain is built from TRBV5-6 and TRBJ2-1; 12 bases line up with TRBD2. The V segment lost 9 bases and the J segment 6 bases; nucleotides outside the gene matches: 13. Germline V gene sequence: CDR1 SGHDT, CDR2 YYEEEE. CDR3 size: 16 residues. The CDR3 DNA is TGTGCCACCTCACTGGGGGGACTAGCGGGTTTCAATGAGCAGTTCTTC. Amino acid sequence: CATSLGGLAGFNEQFF.

The chain links TRBV6-1 to TRBJ1-4, with TRBD1 as a possible D gene (5 bases). Germline-derived CDR1 and CDR2 are MNHNS and SASEGT. V dropped 3 bases and J dropped 7 bases, with 12 bases sitting between them. CDR3 length: 14 amino acids. CDR3 amino acids: CASSDRGLVEKLFF. The CDR3 bases are TGTGCCAGCAGTGATAGGGGCCTGGTTGAAAAACTGTTTTTT.

The chain couples TRBV14 to TRBJ2-7; perhaps TRBD2 as D (5 bases). Germline CDR1 SGHDN, CDR2 FVKESK. The V end lost 1 base, the J end lost 2 bases, and 15 bases lay between the germline ends. This CDR3 spans 16 amino acids. CDR3 protein: CASSQGVVEAAYEQYF. CDR3 nucleotide sequence: TGTGCCAGCAGCCAAGGGGTTGTGGAGGCCGCCTACGAGCAGTACTTC.

Only one count was recorded for this clone. Other DNA sequences from this sample encode an identical CDR3 as well. This chain uses TRBV9 with TRBJ2-5, with D maybe TRBD2 (5 bases). The germline V gene encodes CDR1 SGDLS and CDR2 YYNGEE. This CDR3 is 15 amino acids long. V lost 0 bases and J lost 0, with 9 bases in between. CDR3 sequence reads: CASSVGGQNQETQYF. DNA for the CDR3: TGTGCCAGCAGCGTAGGAGGGCAGAACCAAGAGACCCAGTACTTC.

The chain recombines TRBV5-1 with TRBJ2-5; maybe TRBD1 (5 bases). From germline, CDR1 is SGHRS and CDR2 YFSETQ. The V and J ends lost 2 bases and 5 bases respectively, with 16 bases between them. This CDR3 is 15 amino acids long. The CDR3 sequence: CASSFGPGLEETQYF. The CDR3 coding sequence is TGCGCCAGCAGCTTTGGTCCAGGGCTTGAGGAGACCCAGTACTTC.

V and J are TRBV10-1 and TRBJ1-1, with D unresolved. CDR3 size: 15 residues. Trimming removed 0 bases from V and 0 bases from J, with 8 bases in between. CDR1 WNHNN and CDR2 SYGVQD come from the germline V gene (reference sequence). For the CDR3, the DNA is TGCGCCAGCAGTGAGTCCCCGGGAATGAACACTGAAGCTTTCTTT. It specifies CASSESPGMNTEAFF.

Note on this clone: In the same sample, other DNA sequences code for this CDR3. The CDR3 DNA reads as TGTGCCTGGGGGAGAGATTCCTACGAGCAGTACTTC. Amino acid sequence: CAWGRDSYEQYF. The chain joins TRBV30 to TRBJ2-7; a possible D gene is TRBD2 (5 bases). Trimming stripped 5 bases from V and 1 base from J, with 9 bases between. CDR1 is GTSNPN, CDR2 SVGIG, per germline (reference sequence). The CDR3 has 12 residues.